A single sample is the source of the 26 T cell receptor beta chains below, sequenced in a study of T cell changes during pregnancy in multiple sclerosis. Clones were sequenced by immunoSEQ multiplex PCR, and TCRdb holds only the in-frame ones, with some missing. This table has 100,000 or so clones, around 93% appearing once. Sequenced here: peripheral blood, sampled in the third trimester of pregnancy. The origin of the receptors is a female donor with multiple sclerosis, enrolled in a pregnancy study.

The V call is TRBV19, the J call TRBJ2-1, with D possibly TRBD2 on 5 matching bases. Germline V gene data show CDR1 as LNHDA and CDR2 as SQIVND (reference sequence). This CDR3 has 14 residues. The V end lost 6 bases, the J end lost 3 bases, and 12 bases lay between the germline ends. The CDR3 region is CASRAAVDYNEQFF. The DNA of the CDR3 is TGTGCCAGTAGGGCAGCGGTAGACTACAATGAGCAGTTCTTC. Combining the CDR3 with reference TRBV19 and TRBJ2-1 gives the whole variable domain DGGITQSPKYLFRKEGQNVTLSCEQNLNHDAMYWYRQDPGQGLRLIYYSQIVNDFQKGDIAEGYSVSREKKESFPLTVTSAQKNPTAFYLCASRAAVDYNEQFFGPGTRLTVL.

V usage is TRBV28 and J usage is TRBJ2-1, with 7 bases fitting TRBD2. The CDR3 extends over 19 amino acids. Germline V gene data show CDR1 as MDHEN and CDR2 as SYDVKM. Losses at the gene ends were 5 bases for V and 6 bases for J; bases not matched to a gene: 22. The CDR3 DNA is TGTGCCAGCAGTCCTGGCAAACTCCCACGGTGGGGACTACGCAATGAGCAGTTCTTC. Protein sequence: CASSPGKLPRWGLRNEQFF. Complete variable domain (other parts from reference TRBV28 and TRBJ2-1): DVKVTQSSRYLVKRTGEKVFLECVQDMDHENMFWYRQDPGLGLRLIYFSYDVKMKEKGDIPEGYSVSREKKERFSLILESASTNQTSMYLCASSPGKLPRWGLRNEQFFGPGTRLTVL.

The CDR3: CASSQFSGRAPLSHEQYF. CDR3 nucleotide sequence: TGTGCCAGCAGTCAATTTAGCGGGAGGGCCCCATTATCTCACGAGCAGTACTTC. The chain employs TRBV6-4 and TRBJ2-7, with 11 positions matching TRBD2. CDR1 is MRHNA, CDR2 SNTAGT, per germline. Trimming took 5 bases from V and 5 from J; bases not matched to a gene: 17. The CDR3 has 18 amino acids.

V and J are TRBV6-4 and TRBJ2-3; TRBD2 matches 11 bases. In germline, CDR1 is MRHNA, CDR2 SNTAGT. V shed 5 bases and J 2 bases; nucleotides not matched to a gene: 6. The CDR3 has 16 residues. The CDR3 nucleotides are TGTGCCAGCAGTTTTCTAGCGGGAGGCGACACAGATACGCAGTATTTT. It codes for CASSFLAGGDTDTQYF.

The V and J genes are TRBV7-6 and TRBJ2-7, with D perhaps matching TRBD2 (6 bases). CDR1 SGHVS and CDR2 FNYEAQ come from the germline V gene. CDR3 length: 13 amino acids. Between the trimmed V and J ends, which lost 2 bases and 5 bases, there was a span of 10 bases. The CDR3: CASSLREVDEQYF. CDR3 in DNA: TGTGCCAGCAGCTTAAGGGAGGTTGACGAGCAGTACTTC.

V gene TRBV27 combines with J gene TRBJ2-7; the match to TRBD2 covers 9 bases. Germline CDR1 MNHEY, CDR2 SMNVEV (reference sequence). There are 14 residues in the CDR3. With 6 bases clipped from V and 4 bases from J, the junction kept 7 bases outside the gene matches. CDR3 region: CASRGAGGTYEQYF. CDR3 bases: TGTGCCAGCAGAGGTGCGGGAGGGACATACGAGCAGTACTTC.

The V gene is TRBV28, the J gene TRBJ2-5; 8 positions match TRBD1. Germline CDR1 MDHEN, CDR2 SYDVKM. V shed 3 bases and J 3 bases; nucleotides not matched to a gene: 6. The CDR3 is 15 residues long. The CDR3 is CASSFLQGAKETQYF. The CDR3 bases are TGTGCCAGCAGTTTCCTCCAGGGGGCTAAAGAGACCCAGTACTTC.

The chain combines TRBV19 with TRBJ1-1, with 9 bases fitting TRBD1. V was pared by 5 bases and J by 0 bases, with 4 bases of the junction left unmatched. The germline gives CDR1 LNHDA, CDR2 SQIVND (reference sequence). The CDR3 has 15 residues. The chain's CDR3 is CASSVTGGLNTEAFF. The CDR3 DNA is TGTGCCAGTAGTGTGACAGGGGGATTGAACACTGAAGCTTTCTTT.

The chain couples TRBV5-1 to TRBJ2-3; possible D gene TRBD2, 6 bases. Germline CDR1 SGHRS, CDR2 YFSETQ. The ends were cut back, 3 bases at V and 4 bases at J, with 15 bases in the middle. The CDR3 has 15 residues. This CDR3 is CASSSLELAADTQYF. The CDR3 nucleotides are TGCGCCAGCAGCTCCCTTGAACTAGCCGCAGATACGCAGTATTTT.

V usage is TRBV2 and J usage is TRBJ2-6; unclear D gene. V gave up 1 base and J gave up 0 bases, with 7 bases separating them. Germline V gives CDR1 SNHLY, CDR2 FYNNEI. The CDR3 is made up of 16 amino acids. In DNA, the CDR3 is TGTGCCAGCAGTGAAGGGCAGTTCTCTGGGGCCAACGTCCTGACTTTC. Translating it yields CASSEGQFSGANVLTF.

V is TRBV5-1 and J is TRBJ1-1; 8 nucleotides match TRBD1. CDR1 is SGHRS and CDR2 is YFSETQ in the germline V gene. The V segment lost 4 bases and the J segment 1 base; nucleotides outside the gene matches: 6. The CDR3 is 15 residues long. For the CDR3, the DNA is TGCGCCAGCAGCACCGCCGGGACAGGGAACACTGAAGCTTTCTTT. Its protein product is CASSTAGTGNTEAFF. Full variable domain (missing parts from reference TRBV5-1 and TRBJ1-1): KAGVTQTPRYLIKTRGQQVTLSCSPISGHRSVSWYQQTPGQGLQFLFEYFSETQRNKGNFPGRFSGRQFSNSRSEMNVSTLELGDSALYLCASSTAGTGNTEAFFGQGTRLTVV.

The CDR3 region has the DNA TGTGCCAGCATCGTTCCGGGACAGCCATATGGCTACACCTTC. This codes for CASIVPGQPYGYTF. The rearrangement uses TRBV2 and TRBJ1-2; 7 positions agree with TRBD1. CDR1 SNHLY and CDR2 FYNNEI come from the germline V gene. This CDR3 has 14 amino acids. Trimming took 7 bases from V and 5 from J; bases not matched to a gene: 10.

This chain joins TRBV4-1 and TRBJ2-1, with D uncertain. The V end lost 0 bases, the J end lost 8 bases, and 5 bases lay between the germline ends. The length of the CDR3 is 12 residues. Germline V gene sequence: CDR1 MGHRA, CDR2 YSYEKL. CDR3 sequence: CASSQEAYEQFF. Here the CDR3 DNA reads TGCGCCAGCAGCCAAGAAGCATATGAGCAGTTCTTC.

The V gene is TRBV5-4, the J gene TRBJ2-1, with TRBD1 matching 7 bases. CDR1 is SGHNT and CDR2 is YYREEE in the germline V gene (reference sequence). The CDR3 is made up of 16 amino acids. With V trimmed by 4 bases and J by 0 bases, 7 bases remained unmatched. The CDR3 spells CASSPGQRGSYNEQFF. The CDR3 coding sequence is TGTGCCAGCAGCCCGGGACAGAGAGGCTCCTACAATGAGCAGTTCTTC.

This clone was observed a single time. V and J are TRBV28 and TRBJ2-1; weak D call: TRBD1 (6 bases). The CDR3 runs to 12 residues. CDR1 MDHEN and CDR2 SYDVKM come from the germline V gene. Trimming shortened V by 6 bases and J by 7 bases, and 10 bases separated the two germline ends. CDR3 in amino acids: CASSMDSNEQFF. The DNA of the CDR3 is TGTGCCAGCAGCATGGACAGTAATGAGCAGTTCTTC.

CDR3: CASRNLRDRENDEQYF. The DNA of the CDR3 is TGTGCCAGCAGAAACCTCCGGGACAGGGAAAACGACGAGCAGTACTTC. The chain employs TRBV7-6 and TRBJ2-7; 9 bases fit TRBD1. CDR1 is SGHVS and CDR2 is FNYEAQ in the germline V gene. After removal of 6 bases from V and 5 bases from J, the junction contained 14 bases not matched to a gene. The CDR3 sequence is 16 residues long.

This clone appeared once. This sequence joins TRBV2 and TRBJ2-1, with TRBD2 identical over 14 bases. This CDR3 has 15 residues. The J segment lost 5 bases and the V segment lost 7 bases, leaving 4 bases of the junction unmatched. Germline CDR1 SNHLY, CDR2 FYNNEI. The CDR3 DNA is TGTGCCAGCACCGGACTAGCGGGAGGACACAATGAGCAGTTCTTC. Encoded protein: CASTGLAGGHNEQFF.

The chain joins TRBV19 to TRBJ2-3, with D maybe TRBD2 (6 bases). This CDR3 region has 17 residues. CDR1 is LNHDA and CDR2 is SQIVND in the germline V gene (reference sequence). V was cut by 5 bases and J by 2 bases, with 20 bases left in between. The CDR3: CASSLRSGGGNTDTQYF. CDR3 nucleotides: TGTGCCAGTAGTCTTCGCAGCGGAGGAGGGAACACAGATACGCAGTATTTT.

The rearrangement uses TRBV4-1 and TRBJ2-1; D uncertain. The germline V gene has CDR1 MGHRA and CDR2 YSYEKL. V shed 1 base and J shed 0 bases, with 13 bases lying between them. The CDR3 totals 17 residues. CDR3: CASSQVDLGISYNEQFF. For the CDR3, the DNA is TGCGCCAGCAGCCAAGTGGATCTAGGAATCTCCTACAATGAGCAGTTCTTC.

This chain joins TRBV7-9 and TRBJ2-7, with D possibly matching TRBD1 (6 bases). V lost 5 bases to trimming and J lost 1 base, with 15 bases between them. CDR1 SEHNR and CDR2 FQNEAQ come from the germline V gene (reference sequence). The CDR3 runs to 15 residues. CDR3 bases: TGTGCCAGCAGCCCCGCCGACAGGAGGTCCTACGAGCAGTACTTC. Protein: CASSPADRRSYEQYF.

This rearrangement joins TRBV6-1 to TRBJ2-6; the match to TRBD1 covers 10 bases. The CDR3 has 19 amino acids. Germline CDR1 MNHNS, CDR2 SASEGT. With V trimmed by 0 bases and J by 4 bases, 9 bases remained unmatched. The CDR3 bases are TGTGCCAGCAGTGAAGCGACAGGGGGCGCTTTGTTGGGGGCCAACGTCCTGACTTTC. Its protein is CASSEATGGALLGANVLTF.

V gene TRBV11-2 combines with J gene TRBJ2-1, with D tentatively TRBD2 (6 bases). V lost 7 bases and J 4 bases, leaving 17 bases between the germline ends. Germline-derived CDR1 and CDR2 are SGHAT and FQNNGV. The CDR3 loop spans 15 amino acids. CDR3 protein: CASNGGSRLYNEQFF. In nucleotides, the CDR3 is TGTGCCAGCAACGGAGGGTCCCGACTGTACAATGAGCAGTTCTTC. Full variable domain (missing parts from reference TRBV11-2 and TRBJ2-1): EAGVAQSPRYKIIEKRQSVAFWCNPISGHATLYWYQQILGQGPKLLIQFQNNGVVDDSQLPKDRFSAERLKGVDSTLKIQPAKLEDSAVYLCASNGGSRLYNEQFFGPGTRLTVL.

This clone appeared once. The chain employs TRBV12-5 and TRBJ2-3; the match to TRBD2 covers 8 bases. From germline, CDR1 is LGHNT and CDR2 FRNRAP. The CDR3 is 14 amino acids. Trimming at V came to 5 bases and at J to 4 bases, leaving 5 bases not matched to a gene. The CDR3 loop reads CASGIGAGADTQYF. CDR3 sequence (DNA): TGTGCTAGTGGTATTGGAGCGGGAGCAGATACGCAGTATTTT. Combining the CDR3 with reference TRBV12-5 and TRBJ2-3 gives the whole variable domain DARVTQTPRHKVTEMGQEVTMRCQPILGHNTVFWYRQTMMQGLELLAYFRNRAPLDDSGMPKDRFSAEMPDATLATLKIQPSEPRDSAVYFCASGIGAGADTQYFGPGTRLTVL.

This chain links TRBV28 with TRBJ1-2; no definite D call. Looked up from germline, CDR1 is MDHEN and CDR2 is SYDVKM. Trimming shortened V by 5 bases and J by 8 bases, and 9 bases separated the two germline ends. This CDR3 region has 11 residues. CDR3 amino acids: CASSTWRGYTF. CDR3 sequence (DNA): TGTGCCAGCAGTACCTGGAGGGGCTACACCTTC.

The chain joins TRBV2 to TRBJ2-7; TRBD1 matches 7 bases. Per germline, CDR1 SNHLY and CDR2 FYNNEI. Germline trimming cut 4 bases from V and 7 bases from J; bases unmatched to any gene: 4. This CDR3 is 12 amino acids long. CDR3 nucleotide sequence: TGTGCCAGCAGTGTAATCAGGGGGGAGCAGTACTTC. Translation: CASSVIRGEQYF.

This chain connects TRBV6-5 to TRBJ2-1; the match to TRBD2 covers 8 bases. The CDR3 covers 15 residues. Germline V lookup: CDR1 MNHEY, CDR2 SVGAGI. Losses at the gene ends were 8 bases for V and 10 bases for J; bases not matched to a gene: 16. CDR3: CASQIGAGAGEEQFF. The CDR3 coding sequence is TGTGCCAGCCAGATCGGAGCGGGAGCGGGCGAGGAGCAGTTCTTC.